This T cell receptor (beta chain) was captured in a study of shared clonotypes between healthy human individuals. Naive CD8 cells lacked CD45RO, underwent positive selection for CCR7 and left out terminally differentiated effector memory CD45RA+ cells. This clone was detected only once. V shed 6 bases and J 2 bases; nucleotides not matched to a gene: 22. This CDR3 spans 21 amino acids. Germline V lookup: CDR1 MNHEY, CDR2 SMNVEV (reference sequence). The table came from immunoSEQ multiplex PCR; TCRdb's copy has only in-frame clones and leaves some out. The data contain over 800,000 clones, around 92% of them singletons.

The gene calls are TRBV27 and TRBJ2-2, with 9 bases lining up with TRBD2. The source is a man under 40 in good health. Specimen: naive CD8+ T cells sorted from blood. The CDR3 region is CASRILGTSRPKISNTGELFF. CDR3 in DNA: TGTGCCAGCAGGATCCTAGGGACTAGCAGGCCCAAAATCTCTAACACCGGGGAGCTGTTTTTT.